Presented here are 19 T cell receptor beta chains from one specimen sequenced in a study of siplizumab effects on memory and regulatory T cells. TCRdb's copy holds only in-frame clones and misses some; the assay was immunoSEQ multiplex PCR. Of about 100,000 clones detected, about 95% appear once; the ten largest clones hold over 1%. The material sequenced was non-Treg CD4+ T cells sorted from blood. These receptors all come from a human donor in good health.

CDR3 in DNA: TGTGCCAGTAGTATTAAGGCCCGGACAGGAGGCAATGAGCAGTTCTTC. Protein: CASSIKARTGGNEQFF. This chain connects TRBV19 to TRBJ2-1; 7 bases match TRBD1. CDR1 is LNHDA and CDR2 is SQIVND in the germline V gene (reference sequence). CDR3 length: 16 residues. V lost 3 bases and J lost 6; bases outside the gene matches: 11. Using reference TRBV19 and TRBJ2-1 for the parts outside the CDR3, the full variable domain is DGGITQSPKYLFRKEGQNVTLSCEQNLNHDAMYWYRQDPGQGLRLIYYSQIVNDFQKGDIAEGYSVSREKKESFPLTVTSAQKNPTAFYLCASSIKARTGGNEQFFGPGTRLTVL.

The CDR3 spells CASSRERFTDTQYF. CDR3 in DNA: TGTGCCAGCAGCCGGGAGCGGTTCACAGATACGCAGTATTTT. This chain connects TRBV14 to TRBJ2-3; D possibly corresponds to TRBD2 (5 bases). Germline V lookup: CDR1 SGHDN, CDR2 FVKESK. V was clipped by 4 bases and J by 2 bases, with 10 bases between them. This CDR3 is 14 amino acids long.

V usage is TRBV28 and J usage is TRBJ1-6, with D unresolved. Trimming took off 10 bases at V and 1 base at J, with 14 bases between the two ends. The CDR3 has 15 amino acids. Germline V gene sequence: CDR1 MDHEN, CDR2 SYDVKM. CDR3 region: CATLSPVSYNSPLHF. DNA of the CDR3: TGTGCCACTCTATCTCCGGTTTCCTATAATTCACCCCTCCACTTT.

V usage is TRBV28 and J usage is TRBJ1-2; no clear D. Germline CDR1 is MDHEN and CDR2 is SYDVKM. The CDR3 runs 10 residues. Trimming shortened V by 5 bases and J by 11 bases, and 9 bases separated the two germline ends. This CDR3 reads CASSGEWYTF. CDR3 nucleotides: TGTGCCAGCAGTGGGGAGTGGTACACCTTC.

The V gene is TRBV2, the J gene TRBJ1-6; TRBD1 aligns across 12 bases. V lost 8 bases and J lost 1; bases outside the gene matches: 12. Germline V gene sequence: CDR1 SNHLY, CDR2 FYNNEI. This CDR3 is 19 amino acids long. For the CDR3, the DNA is TGTGCCAGCTCCCGGGACAGGGGGCTGGAGCGGTCCTATAATTCACCCCTCCACTTT. This sequence encodes CASSRDRGLERSYNSPLHF.

The chain uses TRBV28 and TRBJ1-5; 7 nucleotides match TRBD1. The CDR3 consists of 15 residues. V was clipped by 3 bases and J by 5 bases; unmatched bases: 7. Germline assignment: CDR1 MDHEN and CDR2 SYDVKM. The CDR3 coding sequence is TGTGCCAGCAGTTTGAGACAGGGCCTCGATCAGCCCCAGCATTTT. It encodes CASSLRQGLDQPQHF.

The chain has TRBV5-6 and TRBJ1-2; 9 bases agree with TRBD1. Germline V gene data show CDR1 as SGHDT and CDR2 as YYEEEE. The CDR3 extends over 16 amino acids. The trim removed 4 bases at V and 7 bases at J, leaving 14 bases unmatched. CDR3 residues: CASSPSTWTGVGGYTF. DNA for the CDR3: TGTGCCAGCAGCCCTTCAACTTGGACAGGGGTCGGTGGCTACACCTTC.

The chain links TRBV7-2 to TRBJ2-6; D is ambiguous. Germline values: CDR1 SGHTA, CDR2 FQGNSA. CDR3 length: 18 residues. The V and J ends lost 6 bases and 0 bases respectively, with 18 bases between them. The CDR3 is CASRQVSFARSGANVLTF. The CDR3 DNA sequence: TGTGCCAGCAGGCAAGTTTCCTTTGCCCGCTCTGGGGCCAACGTCCTGACTTTC.

The chain couples TRBV10-1 to TRBJ2-5; 9 bases map to TRBD1. The V segment lost 1 base and the J segment 5 bases; nucleotides outside the gene matches: 8. This CDR3 region has 16 residues. Germline loops: CDR1 WNHNN, CDR2 SYGVQD (reference sequence). DNA of the CDR3: TGCGCCAGCAGTGAGTTCAGAACAGGGGGCCCTGAGACCCAGTACTTC. Translation gives CASSEFRTGGPETQYF.

The chain links TRBV11-2 to TRBJ1-5, with D unclear. V dropped 0 bases and J dropped 6 bases, with 12 bases sitting between them. Germline V gives CDR1 SGHAT, CDR2 FQNNGV. The CDR3 extends over 15 amino acids. CDR3 in DNA: TGTGCCAGCAGCTTAGATGGTAGATTCCTTCAGCCCCAGCATTTT. It translates to CASSLDGRFLQPQHF.

This clone showed up just once. The chain carries TRBV19 and TRBJ1-1, with D possibly TRBD1 on 5 matching bases. CDR3 size: 15 residues. Germline V CDR1 and CDR2: LNHDA, SQIVND (reference sequence). V shed 3 bases and J shed 3 bases, with 14 bases lying between them. CDR3 DNA: TGTGCCAGTAGTATTGGGTCCTTAGGGGACACTGAAGCTTTCTTT. Protein: CASSIGSLGDTEAFF.

In its sample, this clone was seen once. The genes are TRBV4-2 and TRBJ2-7; D not resolved. Trimming shortened V by 0 bases and J by 7 bases, and 16 bases separated the two germline ends. Germline CDR1 is LGHNA and CDR2 is YNFKEQ. This CDR3 has 15 amino acids. This chain's CDR3 is CASSQEAVGVREQYF. The CDR3, as DNA: TGTGCCAGCAGCCAAGAGGCAGTGGGCGTGCGGGAGCAGTACTTC.

This sequence joins TRBV27 and TRBJ2-3, with D perhaps TRBD1 (5 bases). With 4 bases removed from V and 0 bases from J, the gap between germline ends came to 14 bases. This CDR3 is built from 16 residues. Per germline, CDR1 MNHEY and CDR2 SMNVEV (reference sequence). The CDR3 protein is CASSSRTTDSTDTQYF. Here the CDR3 DNA reads TGTGCCAGCAGTTCACGGACAACAGATAGCACAGATACGCAGTATTTT.

The CDR3 nucleotides are TGCGCCAGCAGCCAAGGACAGCCCCAAGAGACCCAGTACTTC. It codes for CASSQGQPQETQYF. The chain has TRBV4-1 and TRBJ2-5; tentative D call: TRBD1 (5 bases). Germline lookup yields CDR1 MGHRA and CDR2 YSYEKL. The CDR3 loop spans 14 amino acids. V lost 1 base and J lost 1, with 7 bases in between.

The chain has TRBV7-9 and TRBJ1-1, with D perhaps matching TRBD1 (5 bases). Trimming took off 6 bases at V and 4 bases at J, with 15 bases between the two ends. Germline V gene data show CDR1 as SEHNR and CDR2 as FQNEAQ (reference sequence). The CDR3 contains 14 residues. The CDR3 sequence: CASSYQGLGTEAFF. For the CDR3, the DNA is TGTGCCAGCAGTTATCAGGGATTGGGCACTGAAGCTTTCTTT.

CDR3 in amino acids: CASSDSRSSNHSYEQYF. The CDR3 region has the DNA TGTGCCAGCAGTGACTCTAGGAGCAGTAACCACTCCTACGAGCAGTACTTC. The chain joins TRBV6-4 to TRBJ2-7; no definite D call. V lost 0 bases and J 0 bases, leaving 15 bases between the germline ends. Per the germline V gene, CDR1 is MRHNA and CDR2 is SNTAGT. The CDR3 covers 17 residues.

The V and J genes are TRBV19 and TRBJ2-3, with TRBD2 matching over 7 bases. V gave up 3 bases and J gave up 0 bases; unmatched junction bases: 3. This CDR3 region has 15 residues. CDR1 LNHDA and CDR2 SQIVND come from the germline V gene (reference sequence). CDR3 protein: CASSMVGGSTDTQYF. In nucleotides, the CDR3 is TGTGCCAGTAGTATGGTGGGGGGGAGCACAGATACGCAGTATTTT.

CDR3 bases: TGTGCCAGCAGCTTAAATGGAGATGAGCAGTTCTTC. This encodes CASSLNGDEQFF. The rearrangement links TRBV11-3 to TRBJ2-1; D is unclear. CDR3 length: 12 residues. The germline V and J ends were trimmed by 2 bases and 8 bases, with 7 bases remaining between them. The V gene's germline CDR1 is SGHNT and CDR2 YENEEA.

The chain recombines TRBV9 with TRBJ2-1; possibly TRBD1 or TRBD2 for D (5 bases each). Looked up from germline, CDR1 is SGDLS and CDR2 is YYNGEE. Trimming cost V 0 bases and J 4 bases, with 11 bases left between them. The CDR3 extends over 15 amino acids. The CDR3 is CASSVGGGDYNEQFF. The CDR3 coding sequence is TGTGCCAGCAGCGTAGGTGGGGGAGATTACAATGAGCAGTTCTTC.